Sequencing of this T cell receptor beta chain was carried out in a study of shared clonotypes between healthy human individuals (dated by TCRdb to 2020 to 2021). About the investigation overall: Three men and two women, aged 18 to 49 years, made up the cohort. Blood TCR repertoires of five healthy adults were deeply sequenced to estimate repertoire size and the extent of clonotype sharing between individuals. Between about 0.9 and 10 billion PBMCs per donor were obtained by leukapheresis. Different laboratories and diverse techniques were used to prepare libraries and sequence TCR repertoires, to increase sequencing depth and limit assay-specific biases. For each donor, three plates each were used for CD4 naive and CD4 memory, two plates were used for CD8 naive, and one plate was used for CD8 memory. Overall study results and their limits: Sampling was restricted to blood, and TCR repertoires in tissues likely differ from the TCR repertoires found in blood. Naive subsets generally had larger estimated clonotype richness than memory subsets did. Around 5.4% of naive CD4, 3.5% of naive CD8, about 2.4% of memory CD4, and about 0.4% of memory CD8 clonotypes were shared across a few donors. Compared with non-shared clonotypes, clonotypes shared by all four sorted-subset donors had higher generation probabilities. Incomplete sequencing was indicated by rarefaction of sorted-subset datasets, despite the large sequencing depth. Based on pairwise subsampling, the degree of clonotype sharing among donors was expected to be affected by sequencing depth. The genetic and exposure-history diversity represented was limited by the small number of donors.

A remark on this clone: Its binding antigen is unknown. Base qualities are missing; no much larger clone stands one base away.

V sheds 0 bases and J sheds 4 bases, leaving 9 bases between their ends. The germline V gene supplies CDR1 SGDLS and CDR2 YYNGEE. From its cysteine to its phenylalanine, the CDR3 spans 14 amino acids. The DNA shown is the 42-base CDR3, in frame from base 1. Donors were healthy HIV-negative adults with no recently reported acute infections or vaccinations. Every donor was a Caucasian adult living in Nashville, Tennessee, USA. CD4+ T cells were enriched by magnetic negative selection, after which naive cells were positively selected on CD45RA and the negative fraction was taken as the memory subset. After blood collection by leukapheresis, PBMCs were isolated using Ficoll-Histopaque density gradient centrifugation and then cryopreserved in the vapor phase of liquid nitrogen. Purity and quantity of every magnetically sorted T cell population were checked by analytical flow cytometry. Genomic DNA was isolated from each sorted fraction and quantified by UV absorbance on a Nanodrop 2000c.

Using the deep immunoSEQ assay, multiplex PCR amplified TCR CDR3 regions from genomic DNA. Genomic DNA extracted from each cell subset was distributed evenly over all wells of several immunoSEQ 96-well plates, and each plate served as one replicate. Each replicate PCR for sorted subsets received about 180 ng genomic DNA, equal to some 32,000 T cell genomes. The purified libraries were quantified using a Qubit 3.0 fluorometer, sized with a Bioanalyzer 2100, and then quantified again using the KAPA Library Quantification kit. A separate single-read 150-cycle Illumina NextSeq 550 flow cell was used to sequence each immunoSEQ 96-well plate. The authors' analysis ran thus. Because the immunoSEQ output included only junctional sequences and no quality scores, the filtering could not be the same as the filtering used for full-length reads. To assign V/J genes and CDR3, sequences were annotated using PyIR, a Python wrapper for IgBLAST v1.9, with IMGT germline references. Reads were removed for weak V/J assignments (E-value above 1e-6), missing CDR3, stop codons, out-of-frame junctions, or ambiguous translated residues. A V3J clonotype was defined by an identical inferred V gene, J gene, and CDR3 amino acid sequence. To compute the percentage overlap between repertoires, the number of shared unique clonotypes was divided by the size of the smaller repertoire. Richness of each repertoire was evaluated using RTK rarefaction, the Chao1 estimator, and Recon v2.1 estimates of unobserved clonotypes. OLGA was used to compute generation probabilities for all TCRbeta clonotypes that the gDNA method yielded from several donors. In TCRdb, the immuneACCESS table is reduced to in-frame sequences with V and J assigned. These tables do not hold every clone; where another copy was compared, an unresolved V gene accounts for under half, and the others remain unexplained. V and J calls and clone size are copied from that table; D and trimming were computed from the DNA. For this sample there are more than 150,000 clones; 85% to 95% appear just once. In total, the top ten clones hold around 0.067% of the sample.

Recombination linked TRBV9 to TRBJ2-3, with an unclear D gene assignment. The sample was naive CD4+ T cells sorted from blood. The cell subset or site label, as the study defines it: CD45RA+ positively selected. This clonotype was obtained from a woman aged 25 to 45 in good health. The CDR3 amino acid sequence is: CASSVEQRPDTQYF. The bases are TGTGCCAGCAGCGTAGAACAGCGTCCAGATACGCAGTATTTT.